A selection of T cell receptor beta chains follows, all from one sample in a study of blood T cell repertoires in COVID-19. Sequenced by immunoSEQ multiplex PCR; TCRdb stores in-frame clones only, minus some. The table has about 150,000 clones, 75% to 85% seen once. Sequencing was carried out using peripheral blood. These TCRs come from a woman aged 50 to 65 with acute or convalescent COVID-19. Both conserved end residues are part of each CDR3. The D gene is left open where the match is weak. The size of a clone is reported for some rows only, either as once, few or many, or as a class for expanded clones.

TRBJ1-5	-	TRBV4-1	-	CASSQDGGVRNQPQHF	TGCGCCAGCAGCCAAGATGGGGGGGTTCGGAATCAGCCCCAGCATTTT
TRBJ1-4	-	TRBV5-5	-	CASSFTGANEKLFF	TGTGCCAGCAGTTTCACCGGGGCTAATGAAAAACTGTTTTTT
TRBJ1-1	-	TRBV19	-	CASKSVTATEAFF	TGTGCCAGTAAATCGGTGACAGCCACTGAAGCTTTCTTT
TRBJ2-7	TRBD2	TRBV18	few	CASSPSGGHYEQYF	TGTGCCAGCTCACCAAGCGGGGGGCACTACGAGCAGTACTTC
TRBJ2-5	TRBD2	TRBV27	-	CASSLTSGRGETQYF	TGTGCCAGCAGTTTGACTAGCGGGAGGGGGGAGACCCAGTACTTC
TRBJ2-3	TRBD1	TRBV27	-	CASSTTITGVLTDTQYF	TGTGCCAGCAGTACGACGATCACAGGGGTACTCACAGATACGCAGTATTTT
TRBJ2-7	-	TRBV5-5	once	CASSPGQRSSYEQYF	TGTGCCAGCAGCCCCGGACAGAGAAGCTCCTACGAGCAGTACTTC
TRBJ1-1	TRBD1	TRBV7-3	-	CASSTPGQGGTEAFF	TGTGCCAGCAGCACCCCGGGACAGGGAGGCACTGAAGCTTTCTTT
TRBJ2-3	-	TRBV9	-	CASSVTSYGTDTQYF	TGTGCCAGCAGCGTCACTAGCTATGGCACAGATACGCAGTATTTT
TRBJ2-7	TRBD2	TRBV27	-	CASSLKGLAGAMKPYEQYF	TGTGCCAGCAGTTTAAAGGGACTAGCGGGGGCGATGAAACCTTACGAGCAGTACTTC
TRBJ2-1	TRBD2	TRBV18	-	CASATAASGMVEQFF	TGTGCCAGCGCCACGGCGGCTAGCGGGATGGTTGAGCAGTTCTTC
TRBJ2-3	TRBD2	TRBV29-1	-	CSLGLAGGDTQYF	TGCAGCTTGGGACTAGCGGGAGGAGATACGCAGTATTTT
TRBJ1-2	-	TRBV6-6	-	CASSRADVYGYTF	TGTGCCAGCTCTAGAGCAGATGTCTATGGCTACACCTTC
TRBJ2-2	TRBD2	TRBV5-4	-	CASSPGLVSGELFF	TGTGCCAGCAGTCCCGGACTAGTGTCCGGGGAGCTGTTTTTT
TRBJ1-2	-	TRBV4-1	-	CASSDIGKNYGYTF	TGCGCCAGCAGCGACATCGGCAAAAACTATGGCTACACCTTC
TRBJ1-3	-	TRBV6-2/TRBV6-3	-	CASSYLTGPGNTIYF	TGTGCCAGCAGTTACCTGACAGGCCCTGGAAACACCATATATTTT
TRBJ2-1	TRBD2	TRBV7-9	few	CASSLARGGYNEQFF	TGTGCCAGCAGCTTAGCGCGCGGGGGGTACAATGAGCAGTTCTTC
TRBJ2-5	TRBD1	TRBV9	-	CASSVGDRVGETQYF	TGTGCCAGCAGCGTGGGGGACAGGGTGGGAGAGACCCAGTACTTC
TRBJ2-7	TRBD2	TRBV2	-	CASGTSGTMSSYEQYF	TGTGCCAGCGGGACTAGCGGGACGATGAGCTCCTACGAGCAGTACTTC
TRBJ1-5	-	TRBV19	-	CASSIGQLSNQPQHF	TGTGCCAGTAGTATAGGACAGCTTAGCAATCAGCCCCAGCATTTT
TRBJ2-1	-	TRBV15	-	CATSVNRDYNEQFF	TGTGCCACCAGCGTCAACAGGGACTACAATGAGCAGTTCTTC
TRBJ2-7	TRBD1	TRBV4-3	-	CASSQAGTGGYEQYF	TGCGCCAGCAGCCAAGCCGGGACAGGGGGCTACGAGCAGTACTTC
TRBJ1-3	-	TRBV28	-	CASTRRAGTRLAGNTIYF	TGTGCCAGCACCAGGAGGGCAGGGACGAGGCTGGCTGGAAACACCATATATTTT
TRBJ1-1	-	TRBV24-1	-	CATSDGRGRETEAFF	TGTGCCACCAGTGATGGGCGGGGGAGGGAGACTGAAGCTTTCTTT
TRBJ1-2	-	TRBV4-3	-	CASSQDWADTYGYTF	TGCGCCAGCAGCCAAGATTGGGCCGACACCTATGGCTACACCTTC
TRBJ1-2	-	TRBV13	-	CASSSLGPQNVDRSGYGYTF	TGTGCCAGCAGCTCACTAGGTCCTCAAAACGTCGACAGGTCTGGTTATGGCTACACCTTC
TRBJ2-5	-	TRBV7-3	-	CASSSDGGETQYF	TGTGCCAGCAGCTCGGACGGAGGAGAGACCCAGTACTTC
TRBJ1-2	TRBD1	TRBV4-2	-	CASSQDPGGLGYGYTF	TGTGCCAGCAGCCAGGACCCAGGGGGCCTAGGGTATGGCTACACCTTC
TRBJ1-2	-	TRBV30	few	CAWSVEAPISGYTF	TGTGCCTGGAGTGTAGAGGCGCCCATAAGTGGCTACACCTTC
TRBJ2-3	TRBD2	TRBV29-1	once	CSVASGDLTDTQYF	TGCAGCGTTGCTAGCGGGGATCTCACAGATACGCAGTATTTT
TRBJ2-2	-	TRBV6-4	-	CASSLGSTGELFF	TGTGCCAGCAGTCTAGGGAGCACCGGGGAGCTGTTTTTT
TRBJ2-5	TRBD2	TRBV9	few	CASSVTSGGETQYF	TGTGCCAGCAGCGTAACTAGCGGGGGAGAGACCCAGTACTTC
TRBJ2-2	-	TRBV7-7	-	CASSAQVGTGELFF	TGTGCCAGCAGCGCGCAGGTCGGCACCGGGGAGCTGTTTTTT
TRBJ2-1	TRBD1	TRBV4-1	-	CASSQALRQGVEQFF	TGCGCCAGCAGCCAAGCCTTGCGGCAGGGGGTCGAGCAGTTCTTC
TRBJ1-5	-	TRBV6-5	once	CASRVAIGQPQHF	TGTGCCAGCAGGGTCGCCATCGGTCAGCCCCAGCATTTT
TRBJ1-5	-	TRBV19	-	CASSIGGIYSNQPQHF	TGTGCCAGTAGTATCGGCGGCATTTATAGCAATCAGCCCCAGCATTTT
TRBJ2-7	TRBD1	TRBV27	-	CASPGVDRAVVNEQYF	TGTGCCAGCCCAGGGGTGGACAGGGCGGTTGTCAACGAGCAGTACTTC
TRBJ2-3	-	TRBV5-1	-	CASSPDGSGTQYF	TGCGCCAGCAGCCCAGACGGCTCCGGGACGCAGTATTTT
TRBJ1-5	TRBD1	TRBV7-2	-	CASSPRTGGQPQHF	TGTGCCAGCAGCCCTAGGACAGGCGGACAGCCCCAGCATTTT
TRBJ2-2	TRBD2	TRBV10-3	-	CASHKTGLAGVGAGELFF	TGTGCCAGCCATAAAACGGGACTAGCGGGAGTAGGGGCCGGGGAGCTGTTTTTT
TRBJ2-7	-	TRBV4-3	-	CASSQQQYSYEQYF	TGCGCCAGCAGCCAGCAACAGTACTCCTACGAGCAGTACTTC
TRBJ1-2	TRBD1	TRBV4-1	-	CASSQEGQGVYGYTF	TGCGCCAGCAGCCAAGAGGGACAGGGGGTCTATGGCTACACCTTC
TRBJ1-1	-	TRBV18	-	CASRRMGQGSTEAFF	TGTGCCAGCCGACGGATGGGACAAGGGAGCACTGAAGCTTTCTTT
TRBJ2-7	TRBD2	TRBV2	-	CASRGTSGRAIIYEQYF	TGTGCCAGTAGGGGGACTAGCGGGAGGGCGATAATCTACGAGCAGTACTTC
TRBJ2-5	TRBD2	TRBV19	-	CASSNGTSGKTQYF	TGTGCCAGTAGTAATGGGACTAGCGGGAAGACCCAGTACTTC
TRBJ2-7	TRBD1	TRBV18	-	CASSPSPGQSGEQYF	TGTGCCAGCTCACCAAGTCCGGGACAGTCTGGCGAGCAGTACTTC